These 22 T cell receptor beta chains were sequenced from one sample in a study of blood T cell repertoires in COVID-19. Sequencing was performed with immunoSEQ multiplex PCR; in TCRdb, only in-frame clones are kept and a portion is missing. The sample records roughly 85,000 clones, 86% being singletons. Sequencing used peripheral blood. The origin of the receptors is a man in his forties or fifties with active or convalescent COVID-19.

The rearrangement links TRBV20-1 to TRBJ1-1; D is unresolved. CDR1 is DFQATT, CDR2 SNEGSKA, per germline (reference sequence). The CDR3 covers 10 residues. V lost 2 bases to trimming and J lost 5 bases, with 3 bases between them. Here the CDR3 DNA reads TGCAGTGCTAGAACAACTGAAGCTTTCTTT. It specifies CSARTTEAFF.

The chain recombines TRBV5-1 with TRBJ2-2; TRBD2 is a possible D gene (6 bases). The germline V gene has CDR1 SGHRS and CDR2 YFSETQ. Between the trimmed V and J ends, which lost 5 bases and 7 bases, there was a span of 33 bases. This CDR3 has 20 residues. Here the CDR3 reads CASSWEVAELLTRSRGELFF. The CDR3 DNA reads as TGCGCCAGCAGTTGGGAGGTAGCGGAGCTACTAACGCGCTCTCGCGGGGAGCTGTTTTTT.

The rearrangement uses TRBV18 and TRBJ1-1; D ambiguous. The length of the CDR3 is 16 residues. Between the trimmed V and J ends, which lost 2 bases and 4 bases, there was a span of 17 bases. Germline-derived CDR1 and CDR2 are KGHSH and LQKENI. This chain's CDR3 is CASSPEIVGVGTEAFF. For the CDR3, the DNA is TGTGCCAGCTCACCAGAGATTGTGGGAGTGGGCACTGAAGCTTTCTTT.

The CDR3 DNA follows: TGTGCCAGCAGCTTGTTCCGCAGGACAGGGGAAAAACTGTTTTTT. This translates into CASSLFRRTGEKLFF. The chain combines TRBV7-8 with TRBJ1-4; TRBD1 matches at 8 bases. With V trimmed by 3 bases and J by 8 bases, 8 bases remained unmatched. CDR1 SGHVS and CDR2 FQNEAQ come from the germline V gene. The CDR3 covers 15 residues.

This clone was counted between two and nine times. V gene TRBV6-5 combines with J gene TRBJ2-1; a possible D gene is TRBD1 (5 bases). This CDR3 is 12 amino acids long. Germline CDR1 reads MNHEY; CDR2 reads SVGAGI. V was pared by 7 bases and J by 6 bases, with 10 bases between. The chain's CDR3 is CASMDTPNEQFF. For the CDR3, the DNA is TGTGCCAGCATGGACACCCCCAATGAGCAGTTCTTC.

The chain has TRBV19 and TRBJ2-5, with 8 nucleotides matching TRBD1. CDR1 and CDR2 (germline): LNHDA, SQIVND (reference sequence). With 4 bases clipped from V and 5 bases from J, the junction kept 9 bases outside the gene matches. The CDR3 sequence is 15 residues long. In nucleotides, the CDR3 is TGTGCCAGTAGTACCCGGGACAGGTTAATTGAGACCCAGTACTTC. This codes for CASSTRDRLIETQYF.

V usage is TRBV5-1 and J usage is TRBJ2-1; 9 nucleotides align to TRBD1. This CDR3 is 15 amino acids long. Germline V gene data show CDR1 as SGHRS and CDR2 as YFSETQ. V was clipped by 0 bases and J by 4 bases; unmatched bases: 2. CDR3 loop: CASSLGQGGYNEQFF. In DNA form, the CDR3 reads TGCGCCAGCAGCTTGGGACAGGGGGGTTACAATGAGCAGTTCTTC.

The sample holds a few counts of this clone. V gene TRBV6-5 combines with J gene TRBJ1-3, with D possibly matching TRBD1 (5 bases). The CDR3 contains 15 residues. V lost 6 bases and J 1 base, leaving 13 bases between the germline ends. The germline CDR1 and CDR2 sequences are MNHEY and SVGAGI. The CDR3 coding sequence is TGTGCCAGCAGCCCCCTGACAGTTTCTGGAAACACCATATATTTT. Translated: CASSPLTVSGNTIYF.

The chain links TRBV5-1 to TRBJ2-5; TRBD1 matches 8 bases. The CDR3 is made up of 16 amino acids. V was pared by 3 bases and J by 5 bases, with 12 bases of the junction left unmatched. The V gene's germline CDR1 is SGHRS and CDR2 YFSETQ. The CDR3 loop reads CASSWTGRISGETQYF. The CDR3, as DNA: TGCGCCAGCAGCTGGACAGGGCGGATATCCGGGGAGACCCAGTACTTC. The variable domain in full, with the rest retrieved from reference TRBV5-1 and TRBJ2-5, is KAGVTQTPRYLIKTRGQQVTLSCSPISGHRSVSWYQQTPGQGLQFLFEYFSETQRNKGNFPGRFSGRQFSNSRSEMNVSTLELGDSALYLCASSWTGRISGETQYFGPGTRLLVL.

This clone has just one count. This chain uses TRBV28 with TRBJ2-3; 10 bases map to TRBD2. The V and J ends lost 6 bases and 8 bases, in that order; junction bases with no gene match: 11. From germline, CDR1 is MDHEN and CDR2 SYDVKM. The CDR3 contains 15 residues. The CDR3 protein is CASRESGRDVGTQYF. CDR3 sequence (DNA): TGTGCCAGCAGGGAGAGCGGGAGGGATGTTGGTACGCAGTATTTT.

The CDR3: CASSPGGSSEKLFF. CDR3 nucleotide sequence: TGTGCCAGCAGCCCAGGGGGCAGTAGCGAAAAACTGTTTTTT. The chain couples TRBV9 to TRBJ1-4; 8 bases align to TRBD1. The V gene end was trimmed by 4 bases and the J gene end by 8 bases; junction bases not matched to a gene: 7. The CDR3 totals 14 residues. Germline values: CDR1 SGDLS, CDR2 YYNGEE.

V gene TRBV20-1 combines with J gene TRBJ2-7; 10 nucleotides agree with TRBD1. The CDR3 extends over 14 amino acids. The trim removed 3 bases at V and 4 bases at J, leaving 6 bases unmatched. Germline values: CDR1 DFQATT, CDR2 SNEGSKA (reference sequence). The CDR3 DNA reads TGCAGTGCTAGTGCCGGGACAGGGGAGTACGAGCAGTACTTC. Translating gives CSASAGTGEYEQYF.

This rearrangement joins TRBV11-3 to TRBJ2-1; a weak D match, TRBD1 (5 bases). The CDR3 is 15 residues long. Between the trimmed V and J ends, which lost 0 bases and 4 bases, there was a span of 10 bases. Per germline, CDR1 SGHNT and CDR2 YENEEA. DNA for the CDR3: TGTGCCAGCAGCTTAGAACAGGCCCCATACAATGAGCAGTTCTTC. Protein sequence: CASSLEQAPYNEQFF.

The J gene is TRBJ2-3, the V gene TRBV30; D is undetermined. The germline gives CDR1 GTSNPN, CDR2 SVGIG (reference sequence). The CDR3 extends over 13 amino acids. The V and J ends lost 1 base and 2 bases respectively, with 7 bases between them. DNA for the CDR3: TGTGCCTGGAGTGCGACTTACACAGATACGCAGTATTTT. Translation: CAWSATYTDTQYF. The full variable domain, completed using reference TRBV30 and TRBJ2-3, is SQTIHQWPATLVQPVGSPLSLECTVEGTSNPNLYWYRQAAGRGLQLLFYSVGIGQISSEVPQNLSASRPQDRQFILSSKKLLLSDSGFYLCAWSATYTDTQYFGPGTRLTVL.

Many counts were recorded for this clone. V and J are TRBV5-1 and TRBJ2-1, with TRBD2 as a possible D gene (5 bases). With 4 bases removed from V and 4 bases from J, the gap between germline ends came to 9 bases. Germline V lookup: CDR1 SGHRS, CDR2 YFSETQ. The CDR3 length is 13 residues. In nucleotides, the CDR3 is TGCGCCAGCAGCAAGGGAGAGTACAATGAGCAGTTCTTC. This translates into CASSKGEYNEQFF.

This clone was found once. The V call is TRBV4-1, the J call TRBJ1-2; maybe TRBD1 (5 bases). CDR3 length equals 15 residues. V was cut by 1 base and J by 7 bases, with 16 bases left in between. Germline CDR1 is MGHRA and CDR2 is YSYEKL. CDR3 region: CASSQVRQGGSGYTF. In DNA form, the CDR3 reads TGCGCCAGCAGCCAAGTCCGGCAGGGTGGCTCTGGCTACACCTTC.

The V and J genes are TRBV5-4 and TRBJ2-7, with 12 bases matching TRBD2. The CDR3 is 15 residues long. The V and J ends lost 3 bases and 5 bases, in that order; junction bases with no gene match: 6. Germline lookup yields CDR1 SGHNT and CDR2 YYREEE (reference sequence). CDR3 residues: CASSSPTSGGHEQYF. The CDR3 DNA is TGTGCCAGCAGCTCGCCGACTAGCGGGGGACACGAGCAGTACTTC.

This chain uses TRBV19 with TRBJ1-4; D call uncertain. The CDR3 runs 14 residues. The germline gives CDR1 LNHDA, CDR2 SQIVND (reference sequence). The germline V and J ends were trimmed by 3 bases and 7 bases, with 12 bases remaining between them. CDR3 nucleotide sequence: TGTGCCAGTAGTATTGCGGAAGAAGGTGAAAAACTGTTTTTT. Translation gives CASSIAEEGEKLFF.

This sequence joins TRBV12-3 or TRBV12-4 and TRBJ1-1; 8 nucleotides agree with TRBD1. The CDR3 is 13 amino acids. Trimming took 2 bases from V and 10 from J; bases not matched to a gene: 6. The chain's CDR3 is CASSLIWQGAAFF. For the CDR3, the DNA is TGTGCCAGCAGTTTAATTTGGCAGGGGGCAGCTTTCTTT.

The chain links TRBV24-1 to TRBJ1-5; tentative D call: TRBD1 (6 bases). The CDR3 has 13 amino acids. V was cut by 11 bases and J by 6 bases, with 16 bases left in between. CDR1 KGHDR and CDR2 SFDVKD come from the germline V gene. Here the CDR3 reads CAKTGGACQPQHF. CDR3 DNA: TGTGCCAAAACGGGGGGGGCTTGTCAGCCCCAGCATTTT.

In its sample, this clone was seen once. This chain uses TRBV11-1 with TRBJ2-7, with 8 bases identical to TRBD1. There are 15 residues in the CDR3. V was clipped by 5 bases and J by 4 bases; unmatched bases: 10. The germline CDR1 and CDR2 sequences are SGHAT and FQDESV (reference sequence). The CDR3 spells CASSHSSGGSYEQYF. The CDR3 bases are TGTGCCAGCAGCCACAGCTCAGGGGGCTCGTACGAGCAGTACTTC.

This chain uses TRBV5-1 with TRBJ1-5, with a possible D match to TRBD1 (5 bases). Between the trimmed V and J ends, which lost 0 bases and 8 bases, there was a span of 15 bases. The CDR3 covers 15 residues. Per the germline V gene, CDR1 is SGHRS and CDR2 is YFSETQ. CDR3 in amino acids: CASSLDGQGDEPQHF. As DNA, the CDR3 is TGCGCCAGCAGCTTGGATGGACAAGGGGATGAGCCCCAGCATTTT.